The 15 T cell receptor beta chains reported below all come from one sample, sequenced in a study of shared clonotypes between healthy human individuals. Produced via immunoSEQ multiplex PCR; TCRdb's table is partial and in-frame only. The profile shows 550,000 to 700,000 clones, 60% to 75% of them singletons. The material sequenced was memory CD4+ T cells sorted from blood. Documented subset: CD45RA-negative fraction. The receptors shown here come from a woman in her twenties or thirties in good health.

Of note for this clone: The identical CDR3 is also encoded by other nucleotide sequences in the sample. CDR3 residues: CASSGTGSQETQYF. The CDR3 region has the DNA TGTGCCAGCAGCGGGACAGGGTCCCAAGAGACCCAGTACTTC. The chain employs TRBV5-6 and TRBJ2-5; 9 positions agree with TRBD1. V lost 4 bases, J lost 1 base, and 2 bases stayed unmatched. The CDR3 loop spans 14 amino acids. Germline V gene lookup returns CDR1 SGHDT and CDR2 YYEEEE.

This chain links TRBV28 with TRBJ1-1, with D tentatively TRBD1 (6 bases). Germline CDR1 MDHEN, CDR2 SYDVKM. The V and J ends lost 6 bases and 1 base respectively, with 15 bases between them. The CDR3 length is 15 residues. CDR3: CASRLNLRGNTEAFF. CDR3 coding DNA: TGTGCCAGCAGACTAAACCTCAGGGGGAACACTGAAGCTTTCTTT. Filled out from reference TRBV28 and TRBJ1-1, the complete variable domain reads DVKVTQSSRYLVKRTGEKVFLECVQDMDHENMFWYRQDPGLGLRLIYFSYDVKMKEKGDIPEGYSVSREKKERFSLILESASTNQTSMYLCASRLNLRGNTEAFFGQGTRLTVV.

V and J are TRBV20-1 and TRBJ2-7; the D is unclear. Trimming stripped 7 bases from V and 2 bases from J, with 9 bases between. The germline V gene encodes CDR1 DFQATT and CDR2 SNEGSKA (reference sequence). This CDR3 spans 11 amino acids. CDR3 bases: TGCAGTGGGCAGAGAACCTACGAGCAGTACTTC. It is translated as CSGQRTYEQYF.

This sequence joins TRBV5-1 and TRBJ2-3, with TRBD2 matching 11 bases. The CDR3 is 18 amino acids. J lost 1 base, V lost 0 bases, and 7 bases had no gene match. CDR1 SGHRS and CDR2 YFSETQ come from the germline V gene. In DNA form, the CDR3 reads TGCGCCAGCAGCTTGGACCGGGGGACTAGCGGCCGCACAGATACGCAGTATTTT. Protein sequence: CASSLDRGTSGRTDTQYF.

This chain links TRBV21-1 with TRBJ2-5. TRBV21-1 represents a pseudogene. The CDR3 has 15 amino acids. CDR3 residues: CASSKVGGMGETQYF. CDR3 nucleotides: TGTGCCAGCAGCAAAGTGGGCGGTATGGGAGAGACCCAGTACTTC.

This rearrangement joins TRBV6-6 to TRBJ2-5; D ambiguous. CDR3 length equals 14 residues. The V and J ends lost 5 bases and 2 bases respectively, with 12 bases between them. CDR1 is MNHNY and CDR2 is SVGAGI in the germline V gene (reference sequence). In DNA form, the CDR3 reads TGTGCCAGCAGTAGCGTCGGAACGCAAGAGACCCAGTACTTC. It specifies CASSSVGTQETQYF.

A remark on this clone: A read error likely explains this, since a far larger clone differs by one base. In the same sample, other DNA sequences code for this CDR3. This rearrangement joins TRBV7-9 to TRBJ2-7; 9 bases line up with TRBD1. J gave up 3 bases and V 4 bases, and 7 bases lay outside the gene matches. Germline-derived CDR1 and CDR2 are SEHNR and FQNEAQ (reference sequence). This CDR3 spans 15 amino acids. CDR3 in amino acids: CASSSPGTGFYEQYF. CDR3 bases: TGTGCCAGCAGCTCCCCCGGGACAGGGTTCTACGAGCAGTACTTC.

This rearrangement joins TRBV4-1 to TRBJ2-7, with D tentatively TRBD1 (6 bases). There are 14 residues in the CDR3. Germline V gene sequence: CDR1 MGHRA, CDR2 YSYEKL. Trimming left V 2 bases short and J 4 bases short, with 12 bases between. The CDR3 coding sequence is TGCGCCAGCAGCCAACCTACAGGGAAATACGAGCAGTACTTC. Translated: CASSQPTGKYEQYF.

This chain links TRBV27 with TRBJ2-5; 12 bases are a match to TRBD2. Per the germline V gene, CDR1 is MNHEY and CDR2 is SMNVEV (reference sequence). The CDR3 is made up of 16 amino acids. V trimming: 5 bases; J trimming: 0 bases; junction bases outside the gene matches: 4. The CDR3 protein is CASSRGTSGYQETQYF. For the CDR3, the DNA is TGTGCCAGCAGTAGGGGGACTAGCGGGTACCAAGAGACCCAGTACTTC.

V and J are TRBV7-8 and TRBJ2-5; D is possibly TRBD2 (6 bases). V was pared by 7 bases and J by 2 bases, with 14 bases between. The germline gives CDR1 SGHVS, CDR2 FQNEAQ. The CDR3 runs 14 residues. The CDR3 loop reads CASNGGVFQETQYF. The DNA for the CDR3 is TGTGCCAGCAACGGGGGAGTGTTTCAAGAGACCCAGTACTTC.

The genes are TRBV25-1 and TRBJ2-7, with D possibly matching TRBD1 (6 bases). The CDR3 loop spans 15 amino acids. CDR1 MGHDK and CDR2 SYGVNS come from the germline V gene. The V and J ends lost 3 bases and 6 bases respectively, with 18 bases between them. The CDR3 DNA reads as TGTGCCAGCAGTGATCCTACGACAGGTTTGGGCGAGCAGTACTTC. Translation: CASSDPTTGLGEQYF.

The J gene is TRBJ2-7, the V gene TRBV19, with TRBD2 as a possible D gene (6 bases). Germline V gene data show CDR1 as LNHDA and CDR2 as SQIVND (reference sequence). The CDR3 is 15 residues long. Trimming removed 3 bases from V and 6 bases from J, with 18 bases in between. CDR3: CASSMNGGNEGEQYF. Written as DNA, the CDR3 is TGTGCCAGTAGTATGAACGGAGGGAACGAGGGCGAGCAGTACTTC.

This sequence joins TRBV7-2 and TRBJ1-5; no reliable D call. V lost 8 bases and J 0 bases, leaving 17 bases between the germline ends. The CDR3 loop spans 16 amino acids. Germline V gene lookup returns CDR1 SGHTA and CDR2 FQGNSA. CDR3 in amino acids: CASGAAAGLSNQPQHF. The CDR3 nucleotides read TGTGCCAGCGGTGCGGCGGCAGGCCTTAGCAATCAGCCCCAGCATTTT. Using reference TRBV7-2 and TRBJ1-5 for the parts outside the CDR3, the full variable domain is GAGVSQSPSNKVTEKGKDVELRCDPISGHTALYWYRQSLGQGLEFLIYFQGNSAPDKSGLPSDRFSAERTGGSVSTLTIQRTQQEDSAVYLCASGAAAGLSNQPQHFGDGTRLSIL.

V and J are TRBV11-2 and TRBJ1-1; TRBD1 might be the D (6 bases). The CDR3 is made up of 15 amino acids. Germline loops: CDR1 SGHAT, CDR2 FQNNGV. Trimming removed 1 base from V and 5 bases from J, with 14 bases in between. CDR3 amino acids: CASSLAYQGRTEAFF. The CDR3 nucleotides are TGTGCCAGCAGCTTAGCTTACCAGGGGCGGACTGAAGCTTTCTTT.

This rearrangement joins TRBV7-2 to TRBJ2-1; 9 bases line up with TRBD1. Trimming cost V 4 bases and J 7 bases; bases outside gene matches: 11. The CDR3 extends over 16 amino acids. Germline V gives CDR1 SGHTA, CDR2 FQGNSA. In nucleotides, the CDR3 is TGTGCCAGCAGCTCCGACGGGACAGGGAATTGGAATGAGCAGTTCTTC. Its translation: CASSSDGTGNWNEQFF.